The 24 T cell receptor beta chains listed next were all sequenced from one sample in a study of identical twins. TCRdb passed the 5' RACE reads through MiXCR, listing each CDR3 protein once. The sample includes over 250,000 distinct CDR3 sequences, 7.5% to 9.5% of them seen just once. The same data also contributed to another study, on yellow fever vaccine responses in identical twins.

Sequences were obtained from CD8+ T cells sorted from blood. These receptors were obtained from a woman younger than 35 in good health.

This clonotype was observed a few times. This sequence joins TRBV5-5 and TRBJ2-1; weak D call: TRBD2 (6 bases). V lost 0 bases and J lost 5, with 12 bases in between. Germline loops: CDR1 SGHKS, CDR2 YYEKEE (reference sequence). This CDR3 comprises 15 residues. As DNA, the CDR3 is TGTGCCAGCAGCTTGGCGGGGGACCGGAACAATGAGCAGTTCTTC. Its protein is CASSLAGDRNNEQFF.

This clonotype was found many times. The CDR3 spells CASSLRLAAYEQYF. CDR3 coding DNA: TGCGCCAGCAGCCTGAGACTAGCGGCCTACGAGCAGTACTTC. This rearrangement joins TRBV4-1 to TRBJ2-7; 9 nucleotides agree with TRBD2. CDR1 is MGHRA and CDR2 is YSYEKL in the germline V gene. The V and J ends lost 4 bases and 2 bases, in that order; junction bases with no gene match: 3. The CDR3 runs 14 residues.

This clonotype appeared many times. The rearrangement joins TRBV6-1 to TRBJ2-1; D possibly corresponds to TRBD2 (6 bases). With 5 bases removed from V and 5 bases from J, the gap between germline ends came to 13 bases. This CDR3 region has 14 residues. The germline gives CDR1 MNHNS, CDR2 SASEGT. The CDR3 coding sequence is TGTGCCAGCAGTCCCCTGGGGGGTAACAATGAGCAGTTCTTC. Amino acid sequence: CASSPLGGNNEQFF.

This clonotype was counted between two and nine times. CDR3 loop: CASSIQSIYTNEQFF. In nucleotides, the CDR3 is TGTGCCAGCAGCATTCAGAGCATTTATACCAATGAGCAGTTCTTC. V gene TRBV3-1 combines with J gene TRBJ2-1; the D is unclear. This CDR3 spans 15 amino acids. V lost 5 bases and J lost 6, with 17 bases in between. CDR1 is LGHDT, CDR2 YNNKEL, per germline (reference sequence).

The rearrangement links TRBV9 to TRBJ2-1; 8 bases are shared with TRBD2. This CDR3 is 15 amino acids long. V shed 0 bases, J shed 7 bases, and the junction held 6 bases outside the gene matches. Per the germline V gene, CDR1 is SGDLS and CDR2 is YYNGEE. The CDR3 region has the DNA TGTGCCAGCAGCGTAGATGTGGGCGGGGGGAATGAGCAGTTCTTC. As protein: CASSVDVGGGNEQFF.

This clonotype was counted ten times or more. The chain recombines TRBV7-9 with TRBJ1-5; 11 nucleotides match TRBD1. The germline V gene encodes CDR1 SEHNR and CDR2 FQNEAQ (reference sequence). The CDR3 is made up of 15 amino acids. Losses at the gene ends were 4 bases for V and 5 bases for J; bases not matched to a gene: 4. CDR3 bases: TGTGCCAGCAGCTGGGGGACAGGGGGGGATCAGCCCCAGCATTTT. This encodes CASSWGTGGDQPQHF. The entire variable domain, with the rest obtained from reference TRBV7-9 and TRBJ1-5, is as follows: DTGVSQNPRHKITKRGQNVTFRCDPISEHNRLYWYRQTLGQGPEFLTYFQNEAQLEKSRLLSDRFSAERPKGSFSTLEIQRTEQGDSAMYLCASSWGTGGDQPQHFGDGTRLSIL.

This clonotype appeared a few times. CDR3 sequence (DNA): TGTGCCAGCAGTTTAACCTCAATGGGGGCAGGCCCCGAGCAGTACTTC. It is translated as CASSLTSMGAGPEQYF. J is TRBJ2-7 and V is TRBV12-3 or TRBV12-4; tentatively, D is TRBD1 (6 bases). Trimming took 2 bases from V and 6 from J, leaving 20 bases between them. This CDR3 region has 16 residues.

The gene calls are TRBV14 and TRBJ2-1, with D perhaps given as TRBD1 or TRBD2 (5 bases each). Germline V gene data show CDR1 as SGHDN and CDR2 as FVKESK. This CDR3 region has 20 residues. Trimming shortened V by 6 bases and J by 1 base, and 28 bases separated the two germline ends. CDR3 sequence (DNA): TGTGCCAGCAGACCCACCCGCCGAAACCGGGACCACCTTTCCTACAATGAGCAGTTCTTC. This encodes CASRPTRRNRDHLSYNEQFF.

This clonotype was recorded at least ten times. This chain connects TRBV10-3 to TRBJ2-2; 14 bases map to TRBD2. The length of the CDR3 is 19 residues. Germline lookup yields CDR1 ENHRY and CDR2 SYGVKD. Losses at the gene ends were 3 bases for V and 4 bases for J; bases not matched to a gene: 10. Written as DNA, the CDR3 is TGTGCCATCAGTGATCGACTAGCGGGAGGGCCCGGAACCACCGGGGAGCTGTTTTTT. Protein product: CAISDRLAGGPGTTGELFF.

V and J are TRBV29-1 and TRBJ2-3; the match to TRBD2 covers 13 bases. Per germline, CDR1 SQVTM and CDR2 ANQGSEA. The trim removed 3 bases at V and 0 bases at J, leaving 3 bases unmatched. This CDR3 is 16 amino acids long. CDR3 sequence (DNA): TGCAGCGTTGACGGACTAGCGGGAGAGAGCACAGATACGCAGTATTTT. This encodes CSVDGLAGESTDTQYF.

This clonotype came up many times. The chain employs TRBV29-1 and TRBJ2-1; TRBD1 matches 8 bases. Germline assignment: CDR1 SQVTM and CDR2 ANQGSEA. Trimming at V came to 1 base and at J to 4 bases, leaving 3 bases not matched to a gene. This CDR3 is 14 amino acids long. CDR3 sequence: CSVEAGGLYNEQFF. The CDR3 DNA reads as TGCAGCGTTGAAGCAGGGGGCCTATACAATGAGCAGTTCTTC.

This clonotype has more than one count but fewer than ten. V and J are TRBV7-8 and TRBJ2-3; D remains ambiguous. The length of the CDR3 is 17 residues. The V end was cut by 2 bases, the J end by 3 bases, with 18 bases between. The V gene's germline CDR1 is SGHVS and CDR2 FQNEAQ. In DNA, the CDR3 is TGTGCCAGCAGCTTAAAGGGAAGACAATCACTAACAGATACGCAGTATTTT. Protein product: CASSLKGRQSLTDTQYF.

The J gene is TRBJ2-2, the V gene TRBV14, with no clear D. Trimming stripped 2 bases from V and 7 bases from J, with 8 bases between. The CDR3 covers 13 residues. In germline, CDR1 is SGHDN, CDR2 FVKESK. In nucleotides, the CDR3 is TGTGCCAGCAGCCAACCACGCCGCGGGGAGCTGTTTTTT. Translated, it gives CASSQPRRGELFF.

The V and J genes are TRBV20-1 and TRBJ2-5, with D perhaps TRBD1 (6 bases). CDR1 and CDR2 (germline): DFQATT, SNEGSKA (reference sequence). V was pared by 1 base and J by 0 bases, with 12 bases between. The CDR3 is made up of 15 amino acids. CDR3 loop: CSARVNRVDQETQYF. The CDR3 nucleotides read TGCAGTGCTAGAGTTAACAGGGTTGACCAAGAGACCCAGTACTTC.

This clonotype appeared a few times. The CDR3 sequence: CASSSTGTGGLDTQYF. For the CDR3, the DNA is TGTGCCAGCAGCTCCACCGGGACAGGAGGCTTGGATACGCAGTATTTT. The gene calls are TRBV13 and TRBJ2-3; 8 bases map to TRBD1. The V gene's germline CDR1 is PRHDT and CDR2 FYEKMQ (reference sequence). CDR3 length equals 16 residues. Germline trimming cut 4 bases from V and 6 bases from J; bases unmatched to any gene: 12.

This clonotype appeared a few times. The chain is built from TRBV6-2 or TRBV6-3 and TRBJ2-7; D possibly corresponds to TRBD1 (6 bases). CDR3 length: 13 residues. Germline CDR1 MNHEY, CDR2 SVGEGT. V shed 7 bases and J shed 5 bases, with 15 bases lying between them. The DNA of the CDR3 is TGTGCCAGCACGGGGATTGCAGGGGACGAGCAGTACTTC. This gives the protein CASTGIAGDEQYF.

At least ten counts were recorded for this clonotype. The V gene is TRBV7-6, the J gene TRBJ2-1; no firm D call. The CDR3 is 13 amino acids. Germline values: CDR1 SGHVS, CDR2 FNYEAQ. V gave up 3 bases and J gave up 8 bases, with 11 bases separating them. The CDR3 DNA reads TGTGCCAGCAGCTTCCAGACGAGTGATGAGCAGTTCTTC. Its protein is CASSFQTSDEQFF.

This chain links TRBV20-1 with TRBJ1-5, with 8 bases identical to TRBD1. Per the germline V gene, CDR1 is DFQATT and CDR2 is SNEGSKA (reference sequence). CDR3 length: 15 amino acids. V shed 6 bases, J shed 12 bases, and the junction held 19 bases outside the gene matches. The CDR3 loop reads CSATDRAHQPELQHF. CDR3 DNA: TGCAGTGCGACGGACAGGGCCCATCAACCGGAGCTCCAGCATTTT.

There are a few counts of this clonotype. The CDR3 protein is CASSYIRQRETQYF. DNA for the CDR3: TGTGCCAGCAGTTATATCCGACAGAGGGAGACCCAGTACTTC. The chain combines TRBV6-2 or TRBV6-3 with TRBJ2-5; D is possibly TRBD1 (5 bases). CDR3 length equals 14 residues. Trimming left V 3 bases short and J 5 bases short, with 13 bases between. In germline, CDR1 is MNHEY, CDR2 SVGEGT.

The rearrangement uses TRBV20-1 and TRBJ2-5, with TRBD2 identical over 8 bases. The CDR3 has 15 residues. Germline values: CDR1 DFQATT, CDR2 SNEGSKA (reference sequence). With 5 bases clipped from V and 1 base from J, the junction kept 9 bases outside the gene matches. The DNA for the CDR3 is TGCAGTGCTGACCTCAGGACTAGCCCCCAAGAGACCCAGTACTTC. Translating gives CSADLRTSPQETQYF.

This clonotype has more than one count but fewer than ten. The chain has TRBV7-2 and TRBJ2-5, with TRBD2 identical over 8 bases. V shed 3 bases, J shed 5 bases, and the junction held 8 bases outside the gene matches. The CDR3 has 15 amino acids. Germline values: CDR1 SGHTA, CDR2 FQGNSA. CDR3 residues: CASSFSGAREETQYF. The CDR3 region has the DNA TGTGCCAGCAGCTTTAGCGGGGCCCGGGAGGAGACCCAGTACTTC.

This clonotype was counted a few times. V usage is TRBV7-2 and J usage is TRBJ1-5, with 7 bases fitting TRBD1. V lost 2 bases and J lost 1; bases outside the gene matches: 8. The CDR3 is 17 residues long. Germline CDR1 SGHTA, CDR2 FQGNSA. The CDR3 DNA is TGTGCCAGCAGCTTATATGGCAGGGACAGAAGCAATCAGCCCCAGCATTTT. Residues: CASSLYGRDRSNQPQHF.

This clonotype appeared a few times. The chain couples TRBV27 to TRBJ2-5; 13 nucleotides match TRBD2. Losses at the gene ends were 4 bases for V and 6 bases for J; bases not matched to a gene: 8. The CDR3 length is 16 residues. From germline, CDR1 is MNHEY and CDR2 SMNVEV (reference sequence). The CDR3 spells CASSSRTSGSMKTQYF. In nucleotides, the CDR3 is TGTGCCAGCAGTTCGAGGACTAGCGGGAGTATGAAGACCCAGTACTTC.

There are many counts of this clonotype. V usage is TRBV3-1 and J usage is TRBJ1-1, with 7 bases matching TRBD1. Unmatched junction bases numbered 13, after V lost 3 bases and J lost 6 bases. The CDR3 runs 16 residues. The germline gives CDR1 LGHDT, CDR2 YNNKEL (reference sequence). The CDR3 DNA follows: TGTGCCAGCAGCCACCACCCGGAGACAGGGAGGTCTGAAGCTTTCTTT. Its protein is CASSHHPETGRSEAFF.